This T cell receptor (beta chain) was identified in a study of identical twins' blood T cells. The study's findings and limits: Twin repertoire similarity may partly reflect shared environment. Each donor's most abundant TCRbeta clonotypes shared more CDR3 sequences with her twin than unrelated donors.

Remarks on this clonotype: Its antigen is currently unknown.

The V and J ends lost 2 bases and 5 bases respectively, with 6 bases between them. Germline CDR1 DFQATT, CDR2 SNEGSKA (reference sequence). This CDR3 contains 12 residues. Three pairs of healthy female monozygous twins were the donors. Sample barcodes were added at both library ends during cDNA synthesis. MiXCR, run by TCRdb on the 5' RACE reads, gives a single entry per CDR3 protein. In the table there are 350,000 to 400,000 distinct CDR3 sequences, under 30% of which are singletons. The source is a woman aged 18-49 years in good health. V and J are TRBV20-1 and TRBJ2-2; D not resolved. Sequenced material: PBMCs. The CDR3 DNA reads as TGCAGTGCTAGAAAGCAAACCGGGGAGCTGTTTTTT. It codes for CSARKQTGELFF.